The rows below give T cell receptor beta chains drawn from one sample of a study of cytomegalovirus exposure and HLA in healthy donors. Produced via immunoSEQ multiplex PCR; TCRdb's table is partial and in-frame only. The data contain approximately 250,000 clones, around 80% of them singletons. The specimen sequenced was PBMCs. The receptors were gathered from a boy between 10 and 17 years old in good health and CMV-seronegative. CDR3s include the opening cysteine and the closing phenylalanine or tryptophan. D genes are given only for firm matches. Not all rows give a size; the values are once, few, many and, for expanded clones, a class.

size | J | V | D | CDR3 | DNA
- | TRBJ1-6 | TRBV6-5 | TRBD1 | CARVGGTGFSPLHF | TGTGCCAGGGTTGGAGGGACAGGGTTTTCACCCCTCCACTTT
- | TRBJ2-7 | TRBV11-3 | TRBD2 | CASSSISGSSYEQYF | TGTGCCAGCAGCAGTATAAGCGGGAGCTCCTACGAGCAGTACTTC
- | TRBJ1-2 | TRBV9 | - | CASSEGTNYGYTF | TGTGCCAGCAGCGAGGGGACTAACTATGGCTACACCTTC
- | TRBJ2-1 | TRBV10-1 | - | CASSSGTSYNEQFF | TGCGCCAGCTCCTCCGGGACATCCTACAATGAGCAGTTCTTC
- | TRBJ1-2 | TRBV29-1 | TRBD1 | CSVGQGMDYGYTF | TGCAGCGTGGGACAGGGAATGGACTATGGCTACACCTTC
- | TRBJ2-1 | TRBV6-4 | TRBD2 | CASSPLLTSGVNEQFF | TGTGCCAGCAGTCCCCTTTTGACTAGCGGGGTAAATGAGCAGTTCTTC
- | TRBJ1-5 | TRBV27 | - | CASSPNPGEWQPQHF | TGTGCCAGCAGCCCGAATCCCGGGGAGTGGCAGCCCCAGCATTTT
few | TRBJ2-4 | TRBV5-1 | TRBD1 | CASSLGGTGGNIQYF | TGCGCCAGCAGCTTGGGAGGGACAGGGGGAAACATTCAGTACTTC
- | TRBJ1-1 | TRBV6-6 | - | CASSNPGEAFF | TGTGCCAGCAGTAACCCCGGTGAAGCTTTCTTT
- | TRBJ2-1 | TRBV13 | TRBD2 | CASSGLAGGSYNEQFF | TGTGCCAGCAGCGGACTAGCGGGCGGCTCCTACAATGAGCAGTTCTTC
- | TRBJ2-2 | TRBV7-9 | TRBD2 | CASLPLGGAVTGELFF | TGTGCCAGCTTACCCCTCGGGGGGGCCGTCACCGGGGAGCTGTTTTTT
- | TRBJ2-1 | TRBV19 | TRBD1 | CASSTRDRVYNEQFF | TGTGCCAGTAGTACCCGGGACAGGGTCTACAATGAGCAGTTCTTC
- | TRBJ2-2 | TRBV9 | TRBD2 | CAIKPGLAGDTGELFF | TGTGCCATCAAACCGGGACTAGCGGGAGACACCGGGGAGCTGTTTTTT
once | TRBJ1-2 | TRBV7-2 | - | CASSFWDPGEYGYTF | TGTGCCAGCAGCTTTTGGGACCCGGGGGAGTATGGCTACACCTTC
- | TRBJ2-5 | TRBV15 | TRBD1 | CATSRETTGTGQETQYF | TGTGCCACCAGCAGAGAAACCACCGGGACAGGACAAGAGACCCAGTACTTC
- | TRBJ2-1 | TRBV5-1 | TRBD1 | CASSGGQAYNEQFF | TGCGCCAGCAGCGGGGGACAGGCATACAATGAGCAGTTCTTC
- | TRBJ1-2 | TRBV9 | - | CASSVDGTRSGGYTF | TGTGCCAGCAGCGTAGATGGCACACGCTCGGGTGGCTACACCTTC
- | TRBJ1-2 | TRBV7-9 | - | CASSLASPNYSGYTF | TGTGCCAGCAGCTTAGCGAGCCCGAATTACTCTGGCTACACCTTC
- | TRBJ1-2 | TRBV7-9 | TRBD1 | CASSLGTGGGDGYTF | TGTGCCAGCAGCTTGGGGACAGGGGGGGGTGATGGCTACACCTTC
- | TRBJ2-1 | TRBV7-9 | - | CASSRMGSGSNEQFF | TGTGCCAGCTCTCGCATGGGGAGCGGCAGCAATGAGCAGTTCTTC
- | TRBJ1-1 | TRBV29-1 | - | CSVEGRANTEAFF | TGCAGCGTTGAGGGCAGGGCGAACACTGAAGCTTTCTTT
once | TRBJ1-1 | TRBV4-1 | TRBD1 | CASSQYPDRVQNTEAFF | TGCGCCAGCAGCCAATACCCGGACAGGGTACAGAACACTGAAGCTTTCTTT
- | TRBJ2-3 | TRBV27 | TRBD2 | CASSVAGEGTQYF | TGTGCCAGCAGTGTTGCGGGAGAAGGAACGCAGTATTTT
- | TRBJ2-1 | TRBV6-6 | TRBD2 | CASSSGTSGYNEQFF | TGTGCCAGCAGCTCCGGGACTAGCGGTTACAATGAGCAGTTCTTC
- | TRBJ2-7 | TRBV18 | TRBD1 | CASSPTDRVSSYEQYF | TGTGCCAGCTCACCAACGGACAGGGTCAGCTCCTACGAGCAGTACTTC
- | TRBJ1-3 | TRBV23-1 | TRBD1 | CASTLPGQGWQPGNTIYF | TGCGCCAGCACCCTTCCGGGACAGGGTTGGCAACCTGGAAACACCATATATTTT
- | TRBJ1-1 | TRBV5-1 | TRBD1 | CASSGTGGQGTEAFF | TGCGCCAGCAGCGGGACAGGGGGCCAGGGCACTGAAGCTTTCTTT
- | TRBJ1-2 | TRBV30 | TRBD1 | CAWSGAGGPSFYGYTF | TGTGCCTGGAGTGGGGCAGGGGGGCCCTCTTTTTATGGCTACACCTTC
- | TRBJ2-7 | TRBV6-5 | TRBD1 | CASSRDRVGEQYF | TGTGCCAGCAGCCGGGACAGGGTAGGCGAGCAGTACTTC
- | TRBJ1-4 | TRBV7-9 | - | CASSQARASEKLFF | TGTGCCAGCAGCCAGGCCAGGGCGAGTGAAAAACTGTTTTTT
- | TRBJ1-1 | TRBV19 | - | CASRAIGTNTEAFF | TGTGCCAGTAGGGCCATCGGGACTAACACTGAAGCTTTCTTT
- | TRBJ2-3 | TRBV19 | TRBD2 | CASSKTSGVRHGTQYF | TGTGCCAGTAGTAAGACTAGCGGGGTCAGGCACGGTACGCAGTATTTT
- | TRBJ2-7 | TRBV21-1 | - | CASLGQGSYEQYF | TGTGCCAGCCTGGGACAGGGGTCCTACGAGCAGTACTTC
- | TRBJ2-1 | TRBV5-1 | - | CASSLKDGAFYNEQFF | TGCGCCAGCAGCCTCAAAGATGGGGCGTTTTACAATGAGCAGTTCTTC
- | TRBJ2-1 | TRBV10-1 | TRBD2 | CASSGGSGGGTEQFF | TGCGCCAGCAGTGGGGGTAGCGGGGGGGGTACTGAGCAGTTCTTC
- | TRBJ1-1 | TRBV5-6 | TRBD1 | CASSGDRGDTEAFF | TGTGCCAGCAGCGGGGACAGGGGGGACACTGAAGCTTTCTTT
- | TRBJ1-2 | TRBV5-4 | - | CASSPHPQDSYGYTF | TGTGCCAGCAGCCCCCATCCCCAGGACAGTTATGGCTACACCTTC
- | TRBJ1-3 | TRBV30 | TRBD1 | CAWGDRRNTIYF | TGTGCCTGGGGGGACAGGAGAAACACCATATATTTT
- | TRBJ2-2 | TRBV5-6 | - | CASSFGPEIGQLFF | TGTGCCAGCAGCTTTGGGCCGGAAATCGGTCAGCTGTTTTTT
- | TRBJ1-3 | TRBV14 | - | CASSQTGNTIYF | TGTGCCAGCAGCCAGACCGGGAACACCATATATTTT
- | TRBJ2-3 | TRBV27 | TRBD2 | CASSTLGLAVAADTQYF | TGTGCCAGCAGCACCCTGGGACTAGCGGTGGCGGCAGATACGCAGTATTTT
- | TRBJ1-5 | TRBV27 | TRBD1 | CASREGRDRGKGQPQHF | TGTGCCAGCAGGGAGGGAAGGGACAGGGGAAAGGGTCAGCCCCAGCATTTT
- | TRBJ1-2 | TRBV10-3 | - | CAISESGQLNYGYTF | TGTGCCATCAGTGAGTCCGGACAGCTCAACTATGGCTACACCTTC
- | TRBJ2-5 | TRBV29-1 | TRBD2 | CSGTSGPGETQYF | TGCAGCGGGACTAGCGGCCCAGGGGAGACCCAGTACTTC
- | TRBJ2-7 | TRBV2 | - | CASEIYSSYEQYF | TGTGCCAGCGAAATTTACAGCTCCTACGAGCAGTACTTC
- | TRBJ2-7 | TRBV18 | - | CASSSGAYEQYF | TGTGCCAGCTCATCAGGGGCCTACGAGCAGTACTTC
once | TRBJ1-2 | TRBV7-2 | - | CASSLGPGKEGYTF | TGTGCCAGCAGCTTAGGTCCAGGGAAGGAAGGCTACACCTTC
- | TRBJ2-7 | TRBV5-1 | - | CASSPPMSYEQYF | TGCGCCAGCAGTCCTCCTATGAGTTACGAGCAGTACTTC
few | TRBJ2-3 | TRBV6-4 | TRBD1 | CASSPGQAHTDTQYF | TGTGCCAGCAGCCCGGGACAGGCGCACACAGATACGCAGTATTTT
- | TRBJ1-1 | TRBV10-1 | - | CASSESLGAGFAFF | TGCGCCAGCAGTGAGTCTTTGGGGGCAGGGTTTGCTTTCTTT
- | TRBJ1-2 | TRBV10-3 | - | CAISGGGKSFYGYTF | TGTGCCATCAGTGGCGGGGGTAAAAGCTTCTATGGCTACACCTTC
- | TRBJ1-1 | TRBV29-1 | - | CSVYLLNWNTEAFF | TGCAGCGTCTACCTTCTCAACTGGAACACTGAAGCTTTCTTT
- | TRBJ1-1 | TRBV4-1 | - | CASSQGSMNTEAFF | TGCGCCAGCAGCCAAGGGAGTATGAACACTGAAGCTTTCTTT
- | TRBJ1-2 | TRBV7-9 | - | CASSLVGRGFTGYTF | TGTGCCAGCAGCTTAGTTGGGCGGGGTTTCACGGGCTACACCTTC
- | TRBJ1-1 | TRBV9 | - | CASSVVGAGWTEAFF | TGTGCCAGCAGCGTAGTGGGGGCAGGGTGGACTGAAGCTTTCTTT
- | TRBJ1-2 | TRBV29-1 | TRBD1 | CSVDRQGWGYTF | TGCAGCGTTGACAGACAGGGCTGGGGCTACACCTTC